This TCR beta chain is from a study of human T cells and chemical hapten exposure. Study-level findings and limits: Following DPC sensitization, TCRs present above 1 in 1000 frequency showed no change.

TCRdb ran MiXCR on the RACE reads and lists one entry per CDR3 protein. Of 30,000 or so distinct CDR3 sequences in the sample, 6.5% to 8.5% were seen once. The length of the CDR3 is 18 residues. Trimming removed 3 bases from V and 3 bases from J, with 18 bases in between. Specified time point: healthy volunteer bleed at 2 weeks. The authors extracted total RNA from unfractionated whole blood. This clonotype was counted many times. Its antigen is undetermined. This rearrangement joins TRBV12-3 or TRBV12-4 to TRBJ1-6, with D unclear. The sequencing sample was made of whole blood. The sequence was obtained from a human donor in good health. Some clones in this sample may be carry-over from other donors' samples. The CDR3 bases are TGTGCCAGCAGTTTCGGACCCGAAAAAAATGGCTATAATTCACCCCTCCACTTT. Translation: CASSFGPEKNGYNSPLHF.